This T cell receptor beta chain was retrieved from a study of blood T cells in healthy people across ages (dated by TCRdb to the mid-2010s). Study-wide context: In model experiments, template switching captured roughly one uniquely barcoded TCR beta cDNA molecule for every two T cells. The study measured age-related changes in TCR beta repertoire diversity using deep sequencing normalized with unique cDNA molecular identifiers. To avoid experimental bias, donors of different ages were distributed randomly across sequencing lanes. The donors were divided into four age groups: young (average around 17 years), middle-aged (around 37), aged (about 61) and long-lived (82). Two additional independent replicas of 1 million unique cDNA reads from the same blood draw were analyzed for two donors (one aged 18 to 29 and one aged 80 or older).

Broad study findings and their caveats: Compared with the aged group, the long-lived group had more naive CD4+ T cells, fewer expanded clones and increased TCR diversity, suggesting age selection. Estimates of total diversity based on one million sequenced T cells were regarded as lower bounds and as underestimates. Conclusive comparison of naive and antigen-experienced compartments was prevented by the profiling of bulk unsorted PBMCs. Donor CMV infection status was unknown, potentially confounding age-related changes in expanded clonotypes. Observed TCR beta diversity per million T cells fell roughly linearly with age, and a significant reduction was already apparent by age around 40. There was a strong correlation between observed TCR beta diversity and the percentage of naive T cells measured by flow cytometry.

There are 14 amino acids in the CDR3, from cysteine to phenylalanine inclusive. The DNA shown is the 42-base CDR3, in frame from base 1. According to the germline V gene (reference sequence), CDR1 reads DFQATT and CDR2 reads SNEGSKA. The library relied on 5' RACE. TCRdb lists the instrument as Illumina HiSeq 2500. A second PCR of about 6 to 11 cycles was performed with a sample-barcoded 5' primer and a J-beta primer mix. Each TCR beta cDNA molecule received a unique molecular identifier from a template-switch 5' adaptor carrying 12 random nucleotides. Each sample yielded at least 3 million CDR3-containing paired-end reads. All of the RNA was converted into first-strand cDNA using the Mint cDNA synthesis kit, with a TRBC-specific oligonucleotide serving as the primer. After uracil-DNA glycosylase treatment, a first 18-cycle PCR used universal primers M1SS and BC2_uni_R on all cDNA. Concerning the study's data processing: Normalization of each sample was performed by random selection of 1 million high-quality reads, each carrying a distinct molecular identifier. Reads sharing molecular identifiers were discarded rather than binned into consensus sequences. MiTCR, run with a Q25 quality threshold and the strictest error-elimination algorithm, handled CDR3 identification, clonotype clustering and error correction. Lower-bound total TCR beta diversity was estimated with a nonparametric unseen species model using Euler transformation. In-frame beta chains were kept once TCRdb had trimmed the public reads at Q25 with fastp and called clones with MiXCR. Each entry merges the rows of one CDR3 protein and shows their most common DNA and genes. TCRdb's processing, not the authors', yielded these V and J calls. In all, the sample holds fewer than 1.5 million distinct CDR3 sequences, and approximately 40% of those were seen once. The ten biggest clones cover 7.9% of the sample.

The approximately 41 donors, aged about 6 to 100 years, were systemically healthy Caucasian individuals from Russia. About 9.1 milliliters of peripheral blood were collected from each donor into EDTA-treated Vacutainer tubes. Ficoll-Paque density-gradient centrifugation was used to isolate PBMCs, with at least 7 million per sample. Total RNA was extracted from PBMCs with Trizol reagent, with at least 5.5 micrograms obtained per sample. For every donor, an aliquot of PBMCs went through flow cytometry to measure the percentages of naive CD45RAhigh/CD27high T cells. This clonotype was recorded a few times. Its antigen is unknown. Base qualities are not at hand, and no much larger clone is one base apart.

This sequence was found in a woman aged 18-29 years in good health. The sequencing sample was made of blood. Here the chain combines TRBV20-1 and TRBJ2-1; perhaps TRBD2 is the D gene, with 6 bases matching. The DNA reads as follows: TGCAGAGTTAGCGGACCAAGCTCCTACAATGAGCAGTTCTTC. Translated, it reads CRVSGPSSYNEQFF.